Sequencing of this TCR beta chain was carried out in a study of T cell changes during pregnancy in multiple sclerosis (dated by TCRdb to about 2019). Study-wide context: In women with multiple sclerosis, the researchers looked at how the T cell repertoire shifted as pregnancy progressed.

Turning to this clone: Its antigen is currently not known. No much larger clonotype is one base removed from it; base qualities were not supplied.

V lost 3 bases and J lost 5 bases, and the count of bases not matched to a germline gene is 8. Taken from cysteine to phenylalanine, the CDR3 has 15 residues. The CDR3 DNA has 45 bases and is translated from base 1. Reading the germline V gene gives CDR1 KGHSH and CDR2 LQKENI. To prepare the library, the immunoSEQ multiplex PCR assay was applied. In its TCRdb copy, this immuneACCESS table keeps in-frame sequences only and misses some clones. Where compared with another copy, unresolved V genes explain less than half of these, and the others have no known cause. The sample has 55,000 to 75,000 clones on record, approximately 93% of them singletons. The ten biggest clones cover more than 3% of the sample.

The sequences come from CD8+ T cells from peripheral blood mononuclear cells, collected in the second trimester of pregnancy. Recombination connected TRBV18 to TRBJ2-7; 9 middle bases align to TRBD1. The source is a female donor with multiple sclerosis, enrolled in a pregnancy study. The base sequence is TGTGCCAGCTCACCGTTCGACAGGGGGGTCCACGAGCAGTACTTC. Its protein reads: CASSPFDRGVHEQYF.